These 24 T cell receptor beta chains originate from one sample sequenced in a study of chemoradiotherapy in HPV16-positive cancers. Here immunoSEQ multiplex PCR was the method, and the copy in TCRdb shows in-frame clones only, minus some. This repertoire shows some 8,600 clones, approximately 75% found once; its top ten account for about 8.5%. Sampling was done from a patient who underwent chemoradiotherapy. The receptors were gathered from a human donor with HPV-associated anogenital cancer.

The chain uses TRBV14 and TRBJ2-1, with D perhaps given as TRBD1 or TRBD2 (6 bases each). The CDR3 is made up of 15 amino acids. The V gene's germline CDR1 is SGHDN and CDR2 FVKESK. V lost 0 bases to trimming and J lost 8 bases, with 14 bases between them. CDR3 nucleotide sequence: TGTGCCAGCAGCCAAGATGTTTGGGGGGCACATGAGCAGTTCTTC. Protein product: CASSQDVWGAHEQFF.

This chain links TRBV19 with TRBJ2-3; D might be TRBD2 (7 bases). Trimming took off 7 bases at V and 0 bases at J, with 14 bases between the two ends. Germline V gives CDR1 LNHDA, CDR2 SQIVND (reference sequence). The CDR3 contains 15 residues. CDR3 in DNA: TGTGCCAGTAAGGGGGGGGGCACTAGCACAGATACGCAGTATTTT. This gives the protein CASKGGGTSTDTQYF.

This clone was seen only a few times. The V call is TRBV11-1, the J call TRBJ2-7; unclear D gene. The CDR3 has 15 residues. The germline V gene encodes CDR1 SGHAT and CDR2 FQDESV (reference sequence). Trimming took off 3 bases at V and 2 bases at J, with 14 bases between the two ends. The CDR3 bases are TGTGCCAGCAGCTTCTGGGGTGCGAGCCCCTACGAGCAGTACTTC. Translating it yields CASSFWGASPYEQYF.

The gene calls are TRBV30 and TRBJ1-2, with D uncertain. There are 11 residues in the CDR3. The V and J ends lost 2 bases and 6 bases respectively, with 7 bases between them. Germline lookup yields CDR1 GTSNPN and CDR2 SVGIG (reference sequence). The CDR3 nucleotides read TGTGCCTGGAGTCACTATGATGGCTACACCTTC. It codes for CAWSHYDGYTF.

The J gene is TRBJ2-1, the V gene TRBV27; TRBD2 matches 7 bases. Trimming removed 5 bases from V and 9 bases from J; junction bases left unmatched: 7. This CDR3 has 13 amino acids. Germline V gene sequence: CDR1 MNHEY, CDR2 SMNVEV (reference sequence). The DNA of the CDR3 is TGTGCCAGCAGTCGGCGCGGGAGAACTGAGCAGTTCTTC. This encodes CASSRRGRTEQFF.

This chain uses TRBV18 with TRBJ2-1; D possibly uses TRBD1 or TRBD2 (7 bases each). The V gene lost 10 bases and the J gene lost 6 bases, with 16 bases spanning the gap. CDR1 and CDR2 from the germline V gene are KGHSH and LQKENI. This CDR3 spans 13 amino acids. CDR3 bases: TGTGCCATCCAGGGGGGGGCGGGCAATGAGCAGTTCTTC. This codes for CAIQGGAGNEQFF. The entire variable domain, with the rest obtained from reference TRBV18 and TRBJ2-1, is as follows: NAGVMQNPRHLVRRRGQEARLRCSPMKGHSHVYWYRQLPEEGLKFMVYLQKENIIDESGMPKERFSAEFPKEGPSILRIQQVVRGDSAAYFCAIQGGAGNEQFFGPGTRLTVL.

The V call is TRBV5-4, the J call TRBJ2-2, with TRBD2 matching 7 bases. The CDR3 covers 16 residues. Germline CDR1 is SGHNT and CDR2 is YYREEE (reference sequence). V lost 4 bases to trimming and J lost 5 bases; unmatched junction nucleotides: 11. The CDR3 nucleotides read TGTGCCAGCAGCCCTAGCGGTCCTCGGGGTACCGGGGAGCTGTTTTTT. It specifies CASSPSGPRGTGELFF.

The chain links TRBV10-2 to TRBJ1-2; no clear D. V was pared by 8 bases and J by 5 bases, with 18 bases between. CDR3 length equals 14 residues. Germline lookup yields CDR1 WSHSY and CDR2 SAAADI. CDR3 amino acids: CASGQASLTYGYTF. The CDR3 nucleotides read TGCGCCAGCGGGCAGGCCTCACTAACGTATGGCTACACCTTC.

The rearrangement links TRBV6-1 to TRBJ2-7; D is undetermined. The CDR3 spans 16 residues. Germline CDR1 reads MNHNS; CDR2 reads SASEGT. With 2 bases removed from V and 3 bases from J, the gap between germline ends came to 17 bases. The chain's CDR3 is CASSEQRFQDGYEQYF. The CDR3 coding sequence is TGTGCCAGCAGTGAACAGAGGTTTCAGGACGGCTACGAGCAGTACTTC.

V usage is TRBV7-9 and J usage is TRBJ2-2; 10 nucleotides align to TRBD2. Trimming took 8 bases from V and 0 from J; bases not matched to a gene: 6. This CDR3 comprises 16 residues. Germline CDR1 and CDR2: SEHNR and FQNEAQ (reference sequence). CDR3 in amino acids: CASVTSGPSNTGELFF. CDR3 nucleotide sequence: TGTGCCAGCGTGACTAGCGGGCCCTCGAACACCGGGGAGCTGTTTTTT.

The V gene is TRBV30, the J gene TRBJ1-1; D unresolved. The CDR3 has 14 amino acids. Trimming removed 1 base at V and 0 bases at J, with 9 bases between. The V gene's germline CDR1 is GTSNPN and CDR2 SVGIG (reference sequence). The CDR3: CAWSGGRLNTEAFF. DNA of the CDR3: TGTGCCTGGAGTGGCGGACGGCTGAACACTGAAGCTTTCTTT.

This clone was counted a single time. The chain employs TRBV2 and TRBJ2-5, with a tentative D call TRBD2 (5 bases). The V gene lost 7 bases and the J gene lost 2 bases, with 11 bases spanning the gap. Germline CDR1 and CDR2: SNHLY and FYNNEI. The CDR3 is 13 amino acids. CDR3 region: CASTPRGQETQYF. Here the CDR3 DNA reads TGTGCCAGCACCCCTCGGGGTCAAGAGACCCAGTACTTC.

This chain joins TRBV5-1 and TRBJ2-1, with D unresolved. The CDR3 length is 13 residues. The V end lost 3 bases, the J end lost 9 bases, and 13 bases lay between the germline ends. The germline CDR1 and CDR2 sequences are SGHRS and YFSETQ. In DNA form, the CDR3 reads TGCGCCAGCAGCTCGGACCTCCGGAGTGAGCAGTTCTTC. As protein: CASSSDLRSEQFF.

The chain's CDR3 is CASSSYGTGGPLDEKLFF. As DNA, the CDR3 is TGTGCCAGCAGTTCCTACGGGACAGGGGGTCCGCTGGATGAAAAACTGTTTTTT. J is TRBJ1-4 and V is TRBV28; 11 bases line up with TRBD1. This CDR3 has 18 residues. V trimming: 4 bases; J trimming: 6 bases; junction bases outside the gene matches: 13. Germline CDR1 reads MDHEN; CDR2 reads SYDVKM.

This chain links TRBV19 with TRBJ1-4; 9 bases are shared with TRBD1. V lost 6 bases and J lost 8; bases outside the gene matches: 10. The length of the CDR3 is 15 residues. CDR1 and CDR2 from the germline V gene are LNHDA and SQIVND (reference sequence). The CDR3: CASRTPGQGKEKLFF. CDR3 coding DNA: TGTGCCAGTAGAACACCGGGACAGGGCAAAGAAAAACTGTTTTTT.

The V and J genes are TRBV2 and TRBJ2-7, with D perhaps matching TRBD1 or TRBD2 (5 bases each). The CDR3 covers 13 residues. The V end lost 6 bases, the J end lost 2 bases, and 11 bases lay between the germline ends. Germline CDR1 reads SNHLY; CDR2 reads FYNNEI. CDR3 DNA: TGTGCCAGCAGCCAGGGACGGACCTACGAGCAGTACTTC. Translating it yields CASSQGRTYEQYF.

V is TRBV19 and J is TRBJ2-5; maybe TRBD2 (6 bases). CDR3 length equals 12 residues. V was trimmed by 6 bases and J by 5 bases, leaving 10 bases between them. Germline V gene data show CDR1 as LNHDA and CDR2 as SQIVND (reference sequence). The CDR3 coding sequence is TGTGCCAGTAGCAGTGGGGGGGAGACCCAGTACTTC. Encoded protein: CASSSGGETQYF. Using reference TRBV19 and TRBJ2-5 for the parts outside the CDR3, the full variable domain is DGGITQSPKYLFRKEGQNVTLSCEQNLNHDAMYWYRQDPGQGLRLIYYSQIVNDFQKGDIAEGYSVSREKKESFPLTVTSAQKNPTAFYLCASSSGGETQYFGPGTRLLVL.

The rearrangement links TRBV4-2 to TRBJ2-2; D gene unclear. V lost 0 bases and J 6 bases, leaving 17 bases between the germline ends. CDR1 and CDR2 (germline): LGHNA, YNFKEQ. This CDR3 has 17 amino acids. CDR3 amino acids: CASSQDRNRKVSGELFF. The CDR3 nucleotides read TGTGCCAGCAGCCAAGATAGGAACCGCAAGGTGTCCGGGGAGCTGTTTTTT.

This clone was seen more than once but under ten times. This chain joins TRBV11-1 and TRBJ2-2, with D tentatively TRBD2 (6 bases). This CDR3 region has 15 residues. CDR1 is SGHAT, CDR2 FQDESV, per germline (reference sequence). Trimming took 5 bases from V and 0 from J, leaving 10 bases between them. As DNA, the CDR3 is TGTGCCAGCAGCCGGCTAGCGCCGAACACCGGGGAGCTGTTTTTT. Protein product: CASSRLAPNTGELFF.

The rearrangement uses TRBV7-2 and TRBJ2-1; no clear D. Germline CDR1 is SGHTA and CDR2 is FQGNSA. V gave up 3 bases and J gave up 5 bases, with 17 bases separating them. The CDR3 has 16 residues. CDR3 residues: CASSLGTPWTDNEQFF. The CDR3 DNA reads as TGTGCCAGCAGCTTGGGAACTCCTTGGACGGACAATGAGCAGTTCTTC. The full variable domain, with the rest looked up from reference TRBV7-2 and TRBJ2-1, is GAGVSQSPSNKVTEKGKDVELRCDPISGHTALYWYRQSLGQGLEFLIYFQGNSAPDKSGLPSDRFSAERTGGSVSTLTIQRTQQEDSAVYLCASSLGTPWTDNEQFFGPGTRLTVL.

A few counts support this clone. The CDR3 protein is CASSLLADTGELFF. The DNA of the CDR3 is TGCGCCAGCAGCTTGTTAGCTGACACCGGGGAGCTGTTTTTT. The rearrangement links TRBV5-1 to TRBJ2-2, with no clear D. Germline loops: CDR1 SGHRS, CDR2 YFSETQ. This CDR3 is 14 amino acids long. Trimming left V 1 base short and J 3 bases short, with 7 bases between.

CDR3 protein: CASSPGRGREEKLFF. CDR3 bases: TGTGCCAGCAGTCCCGGGCGGGGGCGGGAAGAAAAACTGTTTTTT. The chain employs TRBV6-5 and TRBJ1-4; tentative D call: TRBD1 (6 bases). The ends were cut back, 5 bases at V and 8 bases at J, with 18 bases in the middle. CDR1 and CDR2 from the germline V gene are MNHEY and SVGAGI. The CDR3 sequence is 15 residues long.

V usage is TRBV7-9 and J usage is TRBJ2-5, with no clear D. The DNA end is a closer match to TRBJ2-7, so the J assignment may be wrong. This CDR3 is built from 13 residues. Germline V gene data show CDR1 as SEHNR and CDR2 as FQNEAQ (reference sequence). CDR3 residues: CASSLADWNEQYF. The CDR3, as DNA: TGTGCCAGCAGCTTAGCCGACTGGAACGAGCAGTACTTC.

This chain links TRBV7-9 with TRBJ2-7, with a weak D call TRBD2 (5 bases). CDR3 length: 14 residues. Germline CDR1 and CDR2: SEHNR and FQNEAQ (reference sequence). With 5 bases removed from V and 5 bases from J, the gap between germline ends came to 16 bases. CDR3 DNA sequence: TGTGCCAGCAGCAAGACCCCCCCGGGAAACGAGCAGTACTTC. It specifies CASSKTPPGNEQYF.